What follows are 3 T cell receptor beta chains derived from one specimen sequenced in a study of control samples from healthy donors and cancer patients. TCRdb's copy holds only in-frame clones and misses some; the assay was immunoSEQ multiplex PCR. The sample records 99,000 or so clones, almost 85% being singletons. The sequencing sample was made of blood. These receptors originate from a man between 60 and 75 years old in good health.

The chain couples TRBV7-6 to TRBJ2-1; no clear D. The length of the CDR3 is 14 residues. Germline lookup yields CDR1 SGHVS and CDR2 FNYEAQ. Between the trimmed V and J ends, which lost 0 bases and 7 bases, there was a span of 10 bases. This chain's CDR3 is CASSLASPANEQFF. The DNA of the CDR3 is TGTGCCAGCAGCTTAGCGTCCCCCGCGAATGAGCAGTTCTTC.

The chain joins TRBV19 to TRBJ2-3, with D unresolved. Germline CDR1 LNHDA, CDR2 SQIVND (reference sequence). This CDR3 has 12 residues. The germline V and J ends were trimmed by 2 bases and 5 bases, with 5 bases remaining between them. CDR3 amino acids: CASSISRDTQYF. The DNA of the CDR3 is TGTGCCAGTAGTATAAGCCGAGATACGCAGTATTTT.

This clone was counted only a few times. The rearrangement links TRBV19 to TRBJ2-7, with D unresolved. CDR3 length equals 15 residues. CDR1 is LNHDA and CDR2 is SQIVND in the germline V gene (reference sequence). Trimming took off 0 bases at V and 0 bases at J, with 9 bases between the two ends. This chain's CDR3 is CASSIESGLSYEQYF. For the CDR3, the DNA is TGTGCCAGTAGTATAGAGTCGGGCCTCTCCTACGAGCAGTACTTC.